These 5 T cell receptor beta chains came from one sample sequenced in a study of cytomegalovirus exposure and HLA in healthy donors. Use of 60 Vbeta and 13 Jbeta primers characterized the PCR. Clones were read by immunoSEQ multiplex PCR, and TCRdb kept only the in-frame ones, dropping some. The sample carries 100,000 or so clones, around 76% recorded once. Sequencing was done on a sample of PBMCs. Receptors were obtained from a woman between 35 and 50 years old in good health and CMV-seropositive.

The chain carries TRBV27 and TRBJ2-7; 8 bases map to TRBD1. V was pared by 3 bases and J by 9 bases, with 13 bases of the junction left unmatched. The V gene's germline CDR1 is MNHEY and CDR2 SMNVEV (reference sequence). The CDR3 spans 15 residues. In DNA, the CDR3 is TGTGCCAGCAGTTTCTACCCGGGACAGGCCATAGGGCAGTACTTC. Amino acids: CASSFYPGQAIGQYF.

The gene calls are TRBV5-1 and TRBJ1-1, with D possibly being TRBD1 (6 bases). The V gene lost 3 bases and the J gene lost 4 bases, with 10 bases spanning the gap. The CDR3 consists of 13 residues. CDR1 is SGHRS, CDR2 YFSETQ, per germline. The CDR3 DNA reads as TGCGCCAGCAGCTGGCAGGGGAGCACTGAAGCTTTCTTT. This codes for CASSWQGSTEAFF.

The CDR3 reads CASSPTRGGNEQFF. CDR3 DNA: TGTGCCAGCTCACCCACCCGGGGAGGGAATGAGCAGTTCTTC. The chain couples TRBV18 to TRBJ2-1, with TRBD2 identical over 7 bases. The CDR3 has 14 residues. Germline V gene sequence: CDR1 KGHSH, CDR2 LQKENI. The V and J ends lost 3 bases and 7 bases, in that order; junction bases with no gene match: 6.

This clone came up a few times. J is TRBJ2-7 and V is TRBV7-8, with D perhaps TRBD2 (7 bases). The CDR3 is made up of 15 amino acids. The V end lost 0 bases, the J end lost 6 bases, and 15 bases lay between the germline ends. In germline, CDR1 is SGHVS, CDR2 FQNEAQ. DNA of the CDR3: TGTGCCAGCAGCTTAGCGGGGGGGCTCCTGGGCGAGCAGTACTTC. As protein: CASSLAGGLLGEQYF.

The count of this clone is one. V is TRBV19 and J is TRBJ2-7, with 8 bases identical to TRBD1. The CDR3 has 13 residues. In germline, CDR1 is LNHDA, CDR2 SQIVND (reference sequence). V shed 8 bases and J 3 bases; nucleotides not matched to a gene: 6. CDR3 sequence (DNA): TGTGCCAGTGCCCGGGACAGGATCTACGAGCAGTACTTC. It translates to CASARDRIYEQYF.